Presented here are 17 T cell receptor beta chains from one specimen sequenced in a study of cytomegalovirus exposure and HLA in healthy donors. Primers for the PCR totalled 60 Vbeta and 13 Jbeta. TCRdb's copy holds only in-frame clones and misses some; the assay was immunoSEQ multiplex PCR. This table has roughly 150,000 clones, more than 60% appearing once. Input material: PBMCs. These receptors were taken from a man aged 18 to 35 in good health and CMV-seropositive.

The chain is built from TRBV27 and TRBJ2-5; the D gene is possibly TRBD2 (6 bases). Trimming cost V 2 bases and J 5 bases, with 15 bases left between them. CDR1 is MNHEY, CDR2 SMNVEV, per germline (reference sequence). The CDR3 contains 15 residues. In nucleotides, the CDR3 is TGTGCCAGCAGTTTAACAGGACCACGGGGGGAGACCCAGTACTTC. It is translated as CASSLTGPRGETQYF.

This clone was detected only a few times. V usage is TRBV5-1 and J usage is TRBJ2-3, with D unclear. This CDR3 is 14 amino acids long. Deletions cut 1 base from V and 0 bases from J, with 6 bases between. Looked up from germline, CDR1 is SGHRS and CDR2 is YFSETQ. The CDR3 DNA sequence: TGCGCCAGCAGCTTGAGCGAGAGCACAGATACGCAGTATTTT. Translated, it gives CASSLSESTDTQYF.

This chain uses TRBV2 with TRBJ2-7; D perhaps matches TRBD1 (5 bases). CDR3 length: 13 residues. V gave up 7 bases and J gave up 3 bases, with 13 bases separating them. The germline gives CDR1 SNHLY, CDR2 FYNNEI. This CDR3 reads CASKQTVSYEQYF. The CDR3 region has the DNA TGTGCCAGCAAACAGACAGTCAGCTACGAGCAGTACTTC.

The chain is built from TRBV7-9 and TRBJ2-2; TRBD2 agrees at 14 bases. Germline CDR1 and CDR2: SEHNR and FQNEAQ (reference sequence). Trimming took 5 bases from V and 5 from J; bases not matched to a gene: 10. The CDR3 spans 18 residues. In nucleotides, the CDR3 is TGTGCCAGCAGCACCCGGTGGACTAGCGGGAGGAGGACCGGGGAGCTGTTTTTT. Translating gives CASSTRWTSGRRTGELFF. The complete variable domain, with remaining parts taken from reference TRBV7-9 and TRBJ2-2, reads DTGVSQNPRHKITKRGQNVTFRCDPISEHNRLYWYRQTLGQGPEFLTYFQNEAQLEKSRLLSDRFSAERPKGSFSTLEIQRTEQGDSAMYLCASSTRWTSGRRTGELFFGEGSRLTVL.

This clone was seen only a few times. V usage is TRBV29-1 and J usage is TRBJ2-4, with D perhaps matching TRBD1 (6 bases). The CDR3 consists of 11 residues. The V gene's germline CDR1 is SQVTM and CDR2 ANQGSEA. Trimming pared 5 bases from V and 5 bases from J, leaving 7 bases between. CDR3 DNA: TGCAGCGTTAACAGGGAAAACATTCAGTACTTC. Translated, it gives CSVNRENIQYF.

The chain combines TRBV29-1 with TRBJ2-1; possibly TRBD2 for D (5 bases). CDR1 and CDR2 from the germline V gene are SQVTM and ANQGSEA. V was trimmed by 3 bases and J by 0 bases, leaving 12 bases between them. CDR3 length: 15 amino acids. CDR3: CSVDPTGSSYNEQFF. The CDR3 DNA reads TGCAGCGTTGATCCGACGGGAAGCTCCTACAATGAGCAGTTCTTC.

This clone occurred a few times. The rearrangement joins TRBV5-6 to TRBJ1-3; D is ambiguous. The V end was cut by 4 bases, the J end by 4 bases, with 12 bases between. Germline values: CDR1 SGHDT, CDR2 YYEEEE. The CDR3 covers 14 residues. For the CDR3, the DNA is TGTGCCAGCAGCGATGTCGGGTCCGGAAACACCATATATTTT. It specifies CASSDVGSGNTIYF. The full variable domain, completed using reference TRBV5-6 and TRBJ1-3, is DAGVTQSPTHLIKTRGQQVTLRCSPKSGHDTVSWYQQALGQGPQFIFQYYEEEERQRGNFPDRFSGHQFPNYSSELNVNALLLGDSALYLCASSDVGSGNTIYFGEGSWLTVV.

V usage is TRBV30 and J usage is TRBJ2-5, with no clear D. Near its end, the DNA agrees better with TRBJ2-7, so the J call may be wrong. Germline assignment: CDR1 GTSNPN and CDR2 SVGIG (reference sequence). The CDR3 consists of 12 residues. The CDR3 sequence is CAWGRNLFEQYF. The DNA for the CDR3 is TGTGCCTGGGGGCGTAACCTATTCGAGCAGTACTTC.

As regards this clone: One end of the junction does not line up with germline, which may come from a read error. CDR3 nucleotide sequence: TGTGCTAGCAGCTTAGATTCCAGGAACACTGAAGCTTTCTTT. Protein product: CASSLDSRNTEAFF. This chain connects TRBV7-7 to TRBJ1-1; D uncertain. The CDR3 runs 14 residues. Germline-derived CDR1 and CDR2 are SSHAT and FNYEAQ (reference sequence).

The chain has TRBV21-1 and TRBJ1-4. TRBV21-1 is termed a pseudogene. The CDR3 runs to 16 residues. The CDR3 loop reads CASSTQGRGSNEKLFF. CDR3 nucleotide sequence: TGTGCCAGCAGCACACAAGGGCGGGGGTCTAATGAAAAACTGTTTTTT.

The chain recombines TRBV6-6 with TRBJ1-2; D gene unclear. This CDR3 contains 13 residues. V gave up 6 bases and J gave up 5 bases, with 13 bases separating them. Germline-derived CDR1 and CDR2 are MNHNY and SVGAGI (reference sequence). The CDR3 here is CASSPSFSYGYTF. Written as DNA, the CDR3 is TGTGCCAGCAGCCCTTCTTTTTCGTATGGCTACACCTTC.

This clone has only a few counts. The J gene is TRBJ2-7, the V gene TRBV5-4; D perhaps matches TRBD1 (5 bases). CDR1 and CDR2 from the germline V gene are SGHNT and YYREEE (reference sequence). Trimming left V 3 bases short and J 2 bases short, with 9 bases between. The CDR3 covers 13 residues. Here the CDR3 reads CASSSKQAYEQYF. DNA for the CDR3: TGTGCCAGCAGCTCCAAACAGGCCTACGAGCAGTACTTC.

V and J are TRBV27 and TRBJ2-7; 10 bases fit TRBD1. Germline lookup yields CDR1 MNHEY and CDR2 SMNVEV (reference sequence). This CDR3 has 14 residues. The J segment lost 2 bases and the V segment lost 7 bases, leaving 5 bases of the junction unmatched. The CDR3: CASKKTGGTYEQYF. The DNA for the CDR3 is TGTGCCAGCAAGAAGACAGGGGGCACCTACGAGCAGTACTTC.

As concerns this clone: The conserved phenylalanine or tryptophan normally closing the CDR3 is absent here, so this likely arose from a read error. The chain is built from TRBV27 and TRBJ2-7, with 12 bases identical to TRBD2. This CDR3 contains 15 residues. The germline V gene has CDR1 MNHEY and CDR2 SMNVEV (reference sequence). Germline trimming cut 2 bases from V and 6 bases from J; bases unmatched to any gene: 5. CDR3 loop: CASSLGLAGGREQYL. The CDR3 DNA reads TGTGCCAGCAGTTTAGGCCTAGCGGGAGGGCGCGAGCAGTACCTC.

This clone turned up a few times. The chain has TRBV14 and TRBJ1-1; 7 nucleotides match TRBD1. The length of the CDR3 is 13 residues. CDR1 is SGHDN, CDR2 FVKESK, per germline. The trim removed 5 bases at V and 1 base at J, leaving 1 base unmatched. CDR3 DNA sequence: TGTGCCAGCAGCGGACAGGCGAACACTGAAGCTTTCTTT. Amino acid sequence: CASSGQANTEAFF.

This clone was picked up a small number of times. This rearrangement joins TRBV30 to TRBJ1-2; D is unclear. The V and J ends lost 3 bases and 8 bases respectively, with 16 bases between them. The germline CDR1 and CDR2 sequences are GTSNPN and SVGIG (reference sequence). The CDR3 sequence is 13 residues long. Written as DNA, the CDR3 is TGTGCCTGGAGGGCTCGAGCGGGGAGAGGCTACACCTTC. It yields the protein CAWRARAGRGYTF.

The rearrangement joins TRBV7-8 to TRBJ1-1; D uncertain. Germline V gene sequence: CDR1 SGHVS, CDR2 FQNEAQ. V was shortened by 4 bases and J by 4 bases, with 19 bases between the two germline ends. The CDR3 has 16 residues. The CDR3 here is CASSSEGQVGGTEAFF. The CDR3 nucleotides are TGTGCCAGCAGCTCTGAGGGCCAGGTTGGCGGCACTGAAGCTTTCTTT.